The source of this T cell receptor (beta chain) is a study of control samples from healthy donors and cancer patients. The CDR3 runs to 14 residues. After removal of 6 bases from V and 5 bases from J, the junction contained 7 bases not matched to a gene. Per germline, CDR1 SGHTA and CDR2 FQGNSA. The protocol was immunoSEQ multiplex PCR, while the TCRdb copy is restricted to in-frame clones and leaves out a portion. The sample contains 120,000 or so clones, around nine tenths of which appear only once. The chain recombines TRBV7-2 with TRBJ2-1, with 7 nucleotides matching TRBD1. Sequencing used blood. The clonotype originates from a man between 25 and 39 years old in good health. The CDR3 spells CASRTGYFNNEQFF. DNA of the CDR3: TGTGCCAGCAGGACAGGGTATTTTAACAATGAGCAGTTCTTC. Complete variable domain (other parts from reference TRBV7-2 and TRBJ2-1): GAGVSQSPSNKVTEKGKDVELRCDPISGHTALYWYRQSLGQGLEFLIYFQGNSAPDKSGLPSDRFSAERTGGSVSTLTIQRTQQEDSAVYLCASRTGYFNNEQFFGPGTRLTVL.